This T cell receptor beta chain was documented in a study of CD8 T cells in Susac syndrome. The study, taken as a whole, reports: Regarding the TCR sequencing and HLA analysis, the study admitted that a relatively small number of individuals were involved.

The V gene's germline CDR1 is GTSNPN and CDR2 SVGIG (reference sequence). This CDR3 region has 13 residues. J gave up 7 bases and V 1 base, and 5 bases lay outside the gene matches. Sequencing of TCR beta was carried out in blood CD8+ and CD4+ T cells. The CD8+ and CD4+ T cells were isolated magnetically using a negative isolation approach, whereas the TEMRA cells were enriched by FACS. As concerns this clonotype: Antigen unknown.

After extraction with the RNeasy kit, roughly 0.5 to 1 ug of the RNA was reverse transcribed using random hexamers. An immunoSEQ multiplex PCR amplified TCR beta CDR3 over 54 Vbeta and 13 Jbeta. TCRdb re-called the immunoSEQ multiplex PCR reads with MiXCR, one entry per CDR3 protein. This sample has 180,000 or so distinct CDR3 sequences, with approximately 94% found just once. The TCR was taken from a human donor with multiple sclerosis. The chain couples TRBV30 to TRBJ2-7, with 9 bases matching TRBD2. Material: CD4+ T cells from PBMCs. The CDR3 region is CAWSASGVGEQYF. CDR3 coding DNA: TGTGCCTGGAGTGCTAGCGGGGTAGGGGAGCAGTACTTC.